This T cell receptor beta chain is from a study of blood T cell repertoires in COVID-19. The germline V gene encodes CDR1 SGHRS and CDR2 YFSETQ. V lost 4 bases and J lost 4; bases outside the gene matches: 5. CDR3 size: 14 residues. Per the study methods: From reference gene primer amplification, estimates of nucleated cell counts were derived. Repertoires were generated with immunoSEQ multiplex PCR, while TCRdb's copy carries only in-frame clones and drops some. Clone size and V and J calls were adopted from that table, with D and trimming inferred from the DNA. Found here are some 93,000 clones, roughly three quarters of them singletons; the top ten hold about a quarter.

This chain links TRBV5-1 with TRBJ2-1; 7 bases fit TRBD1. The sequence derives from a human donor in a cohort sampled during active COVID-19. Sequences were obtained from peripheral blood. This chain's CDR3 is CASSLLGQYNEQFF. The CDR3 DNA reads TGCGCCAGCAGCCTTCTGGGACAGTACAATGAGCAGTTCTTC.